This entry concerns a single TCR beta chain. This specimen comes from a study of blood T cell repertoires in COVID-19. V lost 2 bases, J lost 10 bases, and 3 bases stayed unmatched. Germline values: CDR1 SEHNR, CDR2 FQNEAQ (reference sequence). This CDR3 contains 13 residues. In the study's own analysis: Using reference gene primer amplification, nucleated cell counts were estimated. The protocol was immunoSEQ multiplex PCR, while the TCRdb copy is restricted to in-frame clones and leaves out a portion. V and J calls plus clone size are reproduced from that table; the DNA served to infer D and trimming. The table includes over 90,000 clones, about 85% detected once.

Sequenced sample: peripheral blood. This TCR derives from a man in his fifties or sixties in a cohort sampled during active COVID-19. This rearrangement joins TRBV7-9 to TRBJ2-1, with 9 positions matching TRBD1. CDR3 DNA sequence: TGTGCCAGCAGCTTACACACAGGGGGCGAGCAGTTCTTC. Its protein is CASSLHTGGEQFF.